The T cell receptor beta chain described here comes from a study of blood T cell repertoires in COVID-19. The wider study: From the United States, Italy and Spain came samples of acute and convalescent COVID-19.

Data came from immunoSEQ multiplex PCR; TCRdb stores just in-frame clones and leaves some out. The sample lists approximately 210,000 clones; around 86% were seen once. The CDR3 extends over 17 amino acids. Per germline, CDR1 LGHNA and CDR2 YSLEER. V was clipped by 0 bases and J by 4 bases; unmatched bases: 12. J is TRBJ2-7 and V is TRBV4-3, with TRBD1 matching over 7 bases. The receptor's source is a man aged 25 to 40 who had recovered from COVID-19. The source material was peripheral blood. The CDR3 DNA reads TGCGCCAGCAGCCAAGAGTACAAAGGGGGCGCTTTTTACGAGCAGTACTTC. It codes for CASSQEYKGGAFYEQYF.